Below, 9 T cell receptor beta chains from the same sample are listed, as sequenced in a study of T-cell memory formation after mild COVID-19. TCRdb analysed the 5' RACE reads with MiXCR anew, one entry per CDR3 protein. Found here are about 190,000 distinct CDR3 sequences, about a sixth of them singletons; the top ten hold 2.4%. The sequencing input was PBMCs or a T cell subset sorted from them (not recorded which). These TCRs come from an adult woman who had mild COVID-19 (a few samples of this study predate the infection). Cell type and time point are not known.

Only a few counts were recorded for this clonotype. The chain couples TRBV27 to TRBJ1-2; TRBD1 agrees at 7 bases. Trimming took 6 bases from V and 0 from J; bases not matched to a gene: 7. The CDR3 loop spans 15 amino acids. CDR1 is MNHEY and CDR2 is SMNVEV in the germline V gene (reference sequence). The CDR3 loop reads CASSTGASPNYGYTF. The DNA of the CDR3 is TGTGCCAGCAGCACAGGGGCAAGTCCTAACTATGGCTACACCTTC.

The V and J genes are TRBV5-1 and TRBJ2-1; 7 bases map to TRBD2. The J segment lost 5 bases and the V segment lost 0 bases, leaving 5 bases of the junction unmatched. Germline V gene lookup returns CDR1 SGHRS and CDR2 YFSETQ. The CDR3 extends over 15 amino acids. The CDR3 nucleotides read TGCGCCAGCAGCTTGGAGGGACTACCTCACAATGAGCAGTTCTTC. Its translation: CASSLEGLPHNEQFF.

This clonotype was found once. J is TRBJ1-1 and V is TRBV7-6, with a tentative D call TRBD1 (6 bases). CDR1 is SGHVS and CDR2 is FNYEAQ in the germline V gene. The V end lost 5 bases, the J end lost 5 bases, and 24 bases lay between the germline ends. The CDR3 totals 17 residues. CDR3 coding DNA: TGTGCCAGCAGCCAATACTCCGGGACAAGGGGGAGGACTGAAGCTTTCTTT. This codes for CASSQYSGTRGRTEAFF.

The chain couples TRBV5-1 to TRBJ2-1; D remains unclear. The germline gives CDR1 SGHRS, CDR2 YFSETQ. The CDR3 covers 16 residues. The ends were cut back, 0 bases at V and 0 bases at J, with 10 bases in the middle. Written as DNA, the CDR3 is TGCGCCAGCAGCTTGGGGGCAAGGAGCTCCTACAATGAGCAGTTCTTC. Translation gives CASSLGARSSYNEQFF.

The chain couples TRBV27 to TRBJ1-5, with 7 bases aligning to TRBD1. The CDR3 is made up of 14 amino acids. V gave up 8 bases and J gave up 4 bases; unmatched junction bases: 8. Germline V gene data show CDR1 as MNHEY and CDR2 as SMNVEV (reference sequence). Here the CDR3 reads CASGSGQINQPQHF. CDR3 DNA sequence: TGTGCCAGCGGATCGGGACAGATAAATCAGCCCCAGCATTTT.

This clonotype was seen a few times. This sequence joins TRBV2 and TRBJ2-1; TRBD2 matches at 9 bases. Losses at the gene ends were 6 bases for V and 8 bases for J; bases not matched to a gene: 20. The CDR3 loop spans 18 amino acids. Germline V gene sequence: CDR1 SNHLY, CDR2 FYNNEI. Written as DNA, the CDR3 is TGTGCCAGCAGCCCTCTTTCCCATCTAGCGGGACCCAATGATGAGCAGTTCTTC. This sequence encodes CASSPLSHLAGPNDEQFF.

This clonotype was counted between two and nine times. J is TRBJ2-2 and V is TRBV30; 10 positions agree with TRBD2. Per the germline V gene, CDR1 is GTSNPN and CDR2 is SVGIG (reference sequence). With V trimmed by 0 bases and J by 3 bases, 4 bases remained unmatched. The CDR3 has 16 residues. CDR3 residues: CAWSVRTSGHTGELFF. In DNA form, the CDR3 reads TGTGCCTGGAGTGTGCGGACTAGCGGCCACACCGGGGAGCTGTTTTTT.

Regarding this clonotype: Its ends do not fully match the called genes, so a read error is possible. This chain uses TRBV20-1 with TRBJ1-2; 9 nucleotides match TRBD1. The CDR3 extends over 12 amino acids. The germline V gene encodes CDR1 DFQATT and CDR2 SNEGSKA (reference sequence). The CDR3 DNA sequence: TGCAGTGCTCGACAGGGGGGGAGCTTTTCGTCTTTC. This gives the protein CSARQGGSFSSF.

This clonotype was detected only a few times. This chain uses TRBV20-1 with TRBJ1-5, with TRBD1 as a possible D gene (5 bases). V lost 1 base, J lost 4 bases, and 11 bases lay in between. CDR3 size: 14 residues. Germline V gives CDR1 DFQATT, CDR2 SNEGSKA (reference sequence). The CDR3 loop reads CSARVRGTNQPQHF. In nucleotides, the CDR3 is TGCAGTGCTAGAGTAAGAGGGACTAATCAGCCCCAGCATTTT.